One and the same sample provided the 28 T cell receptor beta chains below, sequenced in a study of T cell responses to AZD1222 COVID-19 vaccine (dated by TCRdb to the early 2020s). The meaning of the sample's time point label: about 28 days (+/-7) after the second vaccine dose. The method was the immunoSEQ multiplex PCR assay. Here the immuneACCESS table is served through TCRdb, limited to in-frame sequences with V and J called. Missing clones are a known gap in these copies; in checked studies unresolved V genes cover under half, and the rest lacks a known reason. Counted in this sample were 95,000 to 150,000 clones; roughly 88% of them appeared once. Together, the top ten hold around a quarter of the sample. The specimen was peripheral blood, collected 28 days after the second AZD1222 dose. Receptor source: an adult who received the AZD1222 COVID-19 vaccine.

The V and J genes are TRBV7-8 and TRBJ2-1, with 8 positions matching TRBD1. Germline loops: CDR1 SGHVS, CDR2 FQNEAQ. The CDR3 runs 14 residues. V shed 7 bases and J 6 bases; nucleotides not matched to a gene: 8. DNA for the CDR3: TGTGCCAGCACCACCAGGACAGGGTTCAATGAGCAGTTCTTC. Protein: CASTTRTGFNEQFF.

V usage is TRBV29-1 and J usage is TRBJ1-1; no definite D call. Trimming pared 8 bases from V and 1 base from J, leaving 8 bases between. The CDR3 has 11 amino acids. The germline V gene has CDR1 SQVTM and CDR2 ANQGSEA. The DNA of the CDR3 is TGCAGCACTTGGGGGAACACTGAAGCTTTCTTT. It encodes CSTWGNTEAFF.

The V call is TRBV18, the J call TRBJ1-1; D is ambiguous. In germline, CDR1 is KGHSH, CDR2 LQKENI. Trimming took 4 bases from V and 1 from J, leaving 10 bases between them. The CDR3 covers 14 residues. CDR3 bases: TGTGCCAGCTCACAGGGTCTAGGGAACACTGAAGCTTTCTTT. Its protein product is CASSQGLGNTEAFF.

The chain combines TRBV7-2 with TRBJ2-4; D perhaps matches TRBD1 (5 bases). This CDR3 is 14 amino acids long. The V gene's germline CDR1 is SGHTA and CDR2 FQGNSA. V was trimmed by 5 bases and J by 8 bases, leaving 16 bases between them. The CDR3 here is CASSTRLTEYIQYF. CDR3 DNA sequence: TGTGCCAGCAGCACTCGGTTGACAGAGTACATTCAGTACTTC.

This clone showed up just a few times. The CDR3 reads CASSLGAGGDDTQYF. CDR3 bases: TGTGCCAGCAGCTTAGGAGCGGGGGGAGATGATACGCAGTATTTT. This sequence joins TRBV7-9 and TRBJ2-3; 9 bases map to TRBD2. This CDR3 region has 15 residues. V shed 1 base and J 6 bases; nucleotides not matched to a gene: 5. Germline lookup yields CDR1 SEHNR and CDR2 FQNEAQ (reference sequence).

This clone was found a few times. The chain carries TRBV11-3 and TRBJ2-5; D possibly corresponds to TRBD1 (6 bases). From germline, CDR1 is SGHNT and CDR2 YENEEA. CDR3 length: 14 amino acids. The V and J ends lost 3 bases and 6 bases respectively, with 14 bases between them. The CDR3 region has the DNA TGTGCCAGCAGCTTGGACAGAGCTGGGCAGACCCAGTACTTC. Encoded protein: CASSLDRAGQTQYF.

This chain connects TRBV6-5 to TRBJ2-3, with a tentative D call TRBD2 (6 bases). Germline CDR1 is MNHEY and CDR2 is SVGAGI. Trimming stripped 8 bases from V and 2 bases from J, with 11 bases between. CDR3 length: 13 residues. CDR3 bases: TGTGCCAGCCGGGACTTTCACACAGATACGCAGTATTTT. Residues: CASRDFHTDTQYF.

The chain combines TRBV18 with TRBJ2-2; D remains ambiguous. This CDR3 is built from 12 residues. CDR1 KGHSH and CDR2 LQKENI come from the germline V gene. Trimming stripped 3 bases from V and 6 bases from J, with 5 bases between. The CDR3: CASSPPAGELFF. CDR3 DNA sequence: TGTGCCAGCTCACCCCCGGCCGGGGAGCTGTTTTTT.

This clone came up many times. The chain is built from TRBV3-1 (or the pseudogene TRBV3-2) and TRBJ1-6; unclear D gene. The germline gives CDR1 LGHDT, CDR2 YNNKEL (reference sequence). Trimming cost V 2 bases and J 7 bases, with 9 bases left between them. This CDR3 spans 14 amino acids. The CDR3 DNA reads TGTGCCAGCAGCCAAACGGCCAGCAATTCACCCCTCCACTTT. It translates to CASSQTASNSPLHF.

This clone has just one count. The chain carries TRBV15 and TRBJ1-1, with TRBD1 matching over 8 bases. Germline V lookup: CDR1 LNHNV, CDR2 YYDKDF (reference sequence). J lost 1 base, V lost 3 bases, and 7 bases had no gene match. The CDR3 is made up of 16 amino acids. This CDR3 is CATSRTRTGTNTEAFF. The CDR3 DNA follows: TGTGCCACCAGCAGGACCAGGACAGGGACGAACACTGAAGCTTTCTTT.

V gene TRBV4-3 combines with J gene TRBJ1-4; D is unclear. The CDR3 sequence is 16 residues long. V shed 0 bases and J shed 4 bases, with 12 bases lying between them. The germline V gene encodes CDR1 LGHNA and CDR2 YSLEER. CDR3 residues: CASSQDWAANNEKLFF. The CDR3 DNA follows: TGCGCCAGCAGCCAAGATTGGGCAGCTAATAATGAAAAACTGTTTTTT.

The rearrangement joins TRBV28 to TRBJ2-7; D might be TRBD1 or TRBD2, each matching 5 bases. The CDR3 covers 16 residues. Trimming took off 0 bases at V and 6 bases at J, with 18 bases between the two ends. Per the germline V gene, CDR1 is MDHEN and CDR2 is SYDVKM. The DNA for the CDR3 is TGTGCCAGCAGTTTATGGGGAGCTGGGGGAAGCGGCGAGCAGTACTTC. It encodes CASSLWGAGGSGEQYF.

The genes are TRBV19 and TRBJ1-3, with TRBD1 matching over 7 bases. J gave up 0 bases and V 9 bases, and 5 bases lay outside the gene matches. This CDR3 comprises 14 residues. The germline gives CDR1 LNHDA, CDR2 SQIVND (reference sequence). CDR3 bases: TGTGCCAGCACAGGGGTCTCCTCTGGAAACACCATATATTTT. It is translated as CASTGVSSGNTIYF.

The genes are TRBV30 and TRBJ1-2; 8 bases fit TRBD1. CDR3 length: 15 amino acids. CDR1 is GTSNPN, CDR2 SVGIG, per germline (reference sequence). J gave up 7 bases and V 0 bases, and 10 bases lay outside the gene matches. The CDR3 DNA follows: TGTGCCTGGAGTGTACGCGACAGGGGAAGGTTTGGCTACACCTTC. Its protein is CAWSVRDRGRFGYTF. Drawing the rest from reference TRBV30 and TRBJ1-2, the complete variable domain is SQTIHQWPATLVQPVGSPLSLECTVEGTSNPNLYWYRQAAGRGLQLLFYSVGIGQISSEVPQNLSASRPQDRQFILSSKKLLLSDSGFYLCAWSVRDRGRFGYTFGSGTRLTVV.

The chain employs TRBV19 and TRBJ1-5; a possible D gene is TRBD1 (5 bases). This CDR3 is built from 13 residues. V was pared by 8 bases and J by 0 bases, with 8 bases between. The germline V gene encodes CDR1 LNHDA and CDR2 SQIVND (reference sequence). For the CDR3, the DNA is TGTGCCAGTGACGACAGTAGCAATCAGCCCCAGCATTTT. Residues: CASDDSSNQPQHF. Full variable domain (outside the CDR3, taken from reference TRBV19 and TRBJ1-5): DGGITQSPKYLFRKEGQNVTLSCEQNLNHDAMYWYRQDPGQGLRLIYYSQIVNDFQKGDIAEGYSVSREKKESFPLTVTSAQKNPTAFYLCASDDSSNQPQHFGDGTRLSIL.

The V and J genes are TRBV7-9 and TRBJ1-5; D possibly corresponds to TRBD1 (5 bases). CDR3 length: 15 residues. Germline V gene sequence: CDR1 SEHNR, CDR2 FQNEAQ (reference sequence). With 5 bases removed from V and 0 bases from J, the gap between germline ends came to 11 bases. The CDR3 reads CASSPEGSSNQPQHF. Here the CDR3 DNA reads TGTGCCAGCAGCCCCGAGGGGAGTAGCAATCAGCCCCAGCATTTT.

As DNA, the CDR3 is TGTGCCAGCAGTGAAGTAAAACTAGGGGGCACAGAGACCCAGTACTTC. Its translation: CASSEVKLGGTETQYF. V usage is TRBV25-1 and J usage is TRBJ2-5, with 7 bases aligning to TRBD1. The CDR3 sequence is 16 residues long. V lost 2 bases and J lost 4; bases outside the gene matches: 10. Germline assignment: CDR1 MGHDK and CDR2 SYGVNS.

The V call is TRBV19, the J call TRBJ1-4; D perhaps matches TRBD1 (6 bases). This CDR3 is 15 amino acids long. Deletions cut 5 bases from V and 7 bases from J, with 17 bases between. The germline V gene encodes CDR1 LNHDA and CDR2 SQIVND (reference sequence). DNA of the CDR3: TGTGCCAGTAGTCCCTGGACAGCCGGAGGTGAAAAACTGTTTTTT. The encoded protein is CASSPWTAGGEKLFF.

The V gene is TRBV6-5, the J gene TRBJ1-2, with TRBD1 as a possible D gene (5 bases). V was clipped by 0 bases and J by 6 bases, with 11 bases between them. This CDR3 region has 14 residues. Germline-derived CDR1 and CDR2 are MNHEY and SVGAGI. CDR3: CASSYSTGGNGYTF. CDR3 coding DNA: TGTGCCAGCAGTTACTCGACGGGGGGAAATGGCTACACCTTC.

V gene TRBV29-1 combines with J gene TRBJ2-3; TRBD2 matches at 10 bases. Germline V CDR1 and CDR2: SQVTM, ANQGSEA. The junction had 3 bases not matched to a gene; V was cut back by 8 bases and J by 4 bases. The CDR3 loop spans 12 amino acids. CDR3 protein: CSSGGASDTQYF. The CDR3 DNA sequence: TGCAGCAGCGGGGGGGCCTCAGATACGCAGTATTTT.

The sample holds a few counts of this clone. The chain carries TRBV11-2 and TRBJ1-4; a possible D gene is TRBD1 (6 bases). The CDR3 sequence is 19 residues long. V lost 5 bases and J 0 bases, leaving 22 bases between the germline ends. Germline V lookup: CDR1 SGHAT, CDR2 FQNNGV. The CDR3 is CASSPGRQGRTATNEKLFF. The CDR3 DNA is TGTGCCAGCAGCCCCGGGAGGCAGGGGAGGACCGCAACTAATGAAAAACTGTTTTTT.

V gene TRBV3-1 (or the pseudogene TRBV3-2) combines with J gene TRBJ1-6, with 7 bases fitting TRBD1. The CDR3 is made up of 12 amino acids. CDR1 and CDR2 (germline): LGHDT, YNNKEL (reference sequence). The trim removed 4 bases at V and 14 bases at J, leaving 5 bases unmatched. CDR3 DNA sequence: TGTGCCAGCAGCCCGGGACAGAAGACCCTCCACTTT. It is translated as CASSPGQKTLHF.

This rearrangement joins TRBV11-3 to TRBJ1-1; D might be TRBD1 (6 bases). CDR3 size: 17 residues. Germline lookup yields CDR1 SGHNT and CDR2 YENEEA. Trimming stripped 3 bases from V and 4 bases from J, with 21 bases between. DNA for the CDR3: TGTGCCAGCAGCTTCCCATCTGGGTCAGGGGTTGGCACTGAAGCTTTCTTT. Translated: CASSFPSGSGVGTEAFF.

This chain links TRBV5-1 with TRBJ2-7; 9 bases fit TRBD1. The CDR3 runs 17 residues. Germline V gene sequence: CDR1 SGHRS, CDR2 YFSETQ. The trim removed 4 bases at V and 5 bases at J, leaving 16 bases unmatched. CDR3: CASSPRKSGTGSHEQYF. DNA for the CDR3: TGCGCCAGCAGCCCACGGAAGTCCGGGACAGGGAGCCACGAGCAGTACTTC. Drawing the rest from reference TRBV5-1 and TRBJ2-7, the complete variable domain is KAGVTQTPRYLIKTRGQQVTLSCSPISGHRSVSWYQQTPGQGLQFLFEYFSETQRNKGNFPGRFSGRQFSNSRSEMNVSTLELGDSALYLCASSPRKSGTGSHEQYFGPGTRLTVT.

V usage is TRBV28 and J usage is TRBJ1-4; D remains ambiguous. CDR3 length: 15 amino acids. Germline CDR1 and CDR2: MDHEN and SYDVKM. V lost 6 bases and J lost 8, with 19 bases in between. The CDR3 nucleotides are TGTGCCAGCAGCTCTGACCCTCGCTCGATAGAAAAACTGTTTTTT. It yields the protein CASSSDPRSIEKLFF.

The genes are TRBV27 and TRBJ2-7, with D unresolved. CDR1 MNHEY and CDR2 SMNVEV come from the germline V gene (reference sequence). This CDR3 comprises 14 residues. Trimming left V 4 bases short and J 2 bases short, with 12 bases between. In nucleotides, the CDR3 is TGTGCCAGCAGTTCTGAATCAAACGCCTACGAGCAGTACTTC. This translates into CASSSESNAYEQYF.

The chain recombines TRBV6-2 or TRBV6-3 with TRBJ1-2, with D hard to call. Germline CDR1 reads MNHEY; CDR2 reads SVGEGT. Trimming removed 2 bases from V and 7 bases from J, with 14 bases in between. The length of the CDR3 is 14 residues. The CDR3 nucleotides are TGTGCCAGCAGTTACGTCCCACAAACGGGTGGCTACACCTTC. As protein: CASSYVPQTGGYTF.

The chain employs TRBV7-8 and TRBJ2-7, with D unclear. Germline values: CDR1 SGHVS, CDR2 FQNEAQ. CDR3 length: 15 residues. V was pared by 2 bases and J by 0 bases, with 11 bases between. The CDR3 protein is CASSLRGLTSYEQYF. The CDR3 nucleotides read TGTGCCAGCAGCTTACGTGGGCTCACCTCCTACGAGCAGTACTTC. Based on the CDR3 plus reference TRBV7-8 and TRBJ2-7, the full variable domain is GAGVSQSPRYKVAKRGQDVALRCDPISGHVSLFWYQQALGQGPEFLTYFQNEAQLDKSGLPSDRFFAERPEGSVSTLKIQRTQQEDSAVYLCASSLRGLTSYEQYFGPGTRLTVT.